The present TCR beta chain was sequenced within a study of T cell clones after liver transplantation. Overall study context: Immunosuppression withdrawal was tried within 2 years after liver transplantation in this trial. TCRbeta sequencing after a pre-transplant mixed lymphocyte reaction identified graft-donor-reactive clones, later tracked in post-transplant blood. HCV positivity affected three of eight recipients; the rest lacked autoimmune or viral indications.

V dropped 6 bases and J dropped 2 bases, with 17 bases sitting between them. CDR3 size: 15 residues. Germline V gene lookup returns CDR1 MNHNS and CDR2 SASEGT. The protocol was immunoSEQ multiplex PCR, while the TCRdb copy is restricted to in-frame clones and leaves out a portion. The profile shows about 33,000 clones, around 94% of them singletons. To note about this clone: The antigen is not known.

Study-wide results and caveats: Post-transplant, graft-donor-reactive CD4 TCRbeta sequences in blood dropped significantly in most of the 8 subjects.

The specimen was CD8+ T cells from blood, collected 12 months after liver transplant. The rearrangement joins TRBV6-1 to TRBJ2-7; no firm D call. The receptor comes from a human patient who received a liver transplant. Some T cells may be the graft donor's. The CDR3 coding sequence is TGTGCCAGCAGCCTTGGACGGAGTAACACCTACGAGCAGTACTTC. Residues: CASSLGRSNTYEQYF.